The T cell receptor beta chain described here comes from a study of persistence of HIV-infected CD4 T cells. The stimulus was an HIV-1 Gag 15-mer peptide pool, about 1 ug/peptide/mL. Sorted nonresponding memory CD4+ T cells were CD40L-negative, CD69-negative, CD45RO-high. Of note for this clone: Its antigen is unknown.

This was the immunoSEQ version 4 assay in survey mode. Generated by immunoSEQ multiplex PCR, the TCRdb table keeps only in-frame clones and is missing some. The sample has about 36,000 clones; more than 70% are singletons. Germline V CDR1 and CDR2: SGHRS, YFSETQ. Trimming took 7 bases from V and 0 from J, leaving 13 bases between them. CDR3 length equals 14 residues. Sequencing used cultured CD4+ T cells from PBMCs, obtained from a patient who received antiretroviral therapy. The TCR was taken from an adult with HIV. The donor label of this sample is uncertain. This rearrangement joins TRBV5-1 to TRBJ1-1; D gene ambiguous. The CDR3 nucleotides read TGCGCCAGCTCTCGGACGGCCATGAACACTGAAGCTTTCTTT. It encodes CASSRTAMNTEAFF.